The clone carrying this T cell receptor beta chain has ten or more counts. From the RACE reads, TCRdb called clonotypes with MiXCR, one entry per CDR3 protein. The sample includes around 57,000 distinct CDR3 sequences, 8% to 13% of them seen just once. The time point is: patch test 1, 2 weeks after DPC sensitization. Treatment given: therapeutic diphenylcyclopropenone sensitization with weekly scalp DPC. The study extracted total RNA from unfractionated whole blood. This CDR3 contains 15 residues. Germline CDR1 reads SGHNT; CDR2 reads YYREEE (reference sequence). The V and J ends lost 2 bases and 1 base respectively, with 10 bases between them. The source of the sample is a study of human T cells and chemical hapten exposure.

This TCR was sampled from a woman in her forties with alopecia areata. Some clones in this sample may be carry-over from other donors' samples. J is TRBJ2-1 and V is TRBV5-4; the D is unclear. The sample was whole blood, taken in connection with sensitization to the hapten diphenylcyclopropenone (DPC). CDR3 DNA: TGTGCCAGCAGCTTTACCTCCCGTTCCTACAATGAGCAGTTCTTC. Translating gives CASSFTSRSYNEQFF.